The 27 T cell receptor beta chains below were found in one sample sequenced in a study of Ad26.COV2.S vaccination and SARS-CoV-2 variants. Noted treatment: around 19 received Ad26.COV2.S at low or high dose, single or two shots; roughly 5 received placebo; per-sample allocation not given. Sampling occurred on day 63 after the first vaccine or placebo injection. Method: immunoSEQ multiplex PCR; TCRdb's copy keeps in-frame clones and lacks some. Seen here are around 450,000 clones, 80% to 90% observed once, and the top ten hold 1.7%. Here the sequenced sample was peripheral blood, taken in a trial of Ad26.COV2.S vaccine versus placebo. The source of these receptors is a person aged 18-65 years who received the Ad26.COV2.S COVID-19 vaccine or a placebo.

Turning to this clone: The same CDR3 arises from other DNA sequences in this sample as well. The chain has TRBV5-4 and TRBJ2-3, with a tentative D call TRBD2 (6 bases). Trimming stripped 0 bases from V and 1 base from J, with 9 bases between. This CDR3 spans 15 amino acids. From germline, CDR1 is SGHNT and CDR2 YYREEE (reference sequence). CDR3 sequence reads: CASSLVSGGTDTQYF. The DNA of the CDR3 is TGTGCCAGCAGCTTGGTCTCGGGGGGCACAGATACGCAGTATTTT.

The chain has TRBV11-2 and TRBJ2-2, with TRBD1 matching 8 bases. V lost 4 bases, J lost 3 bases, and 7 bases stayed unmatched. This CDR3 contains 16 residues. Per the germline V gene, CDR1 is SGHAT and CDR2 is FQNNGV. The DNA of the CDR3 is TGTGCCAGCAGCTATGCGACAGGGGTCCACACCGGGGAGCTGTTTTTT. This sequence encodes CASSYATGVHTGELFF.

In nucleotides, the CDR3 is TGTGCCAGCAGCCAAGGGCATGGAAGGCAGGGTGACTACGAGCAGTACTTC. It specifies CASSQGHGRQGDYEQYF. The rearrangement joins TRBV14 to TRBJ2-7; TRBD1 is a possible D gene (5 bases). Trimming removed 1 base from V and 3 bases from J, with 19 bases in between. Per the germline V gene, CDR1 is SGHDN and CDR2 is FVKESK. The CDR3 extends over 17 amino acids.

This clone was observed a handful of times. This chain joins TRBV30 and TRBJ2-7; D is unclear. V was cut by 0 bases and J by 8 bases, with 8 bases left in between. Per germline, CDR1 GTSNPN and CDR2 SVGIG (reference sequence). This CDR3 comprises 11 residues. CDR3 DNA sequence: TGTGCCTGGAGTGTTAAAGGACAGCAGTACTTC. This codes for CAWSVKGQQYF.

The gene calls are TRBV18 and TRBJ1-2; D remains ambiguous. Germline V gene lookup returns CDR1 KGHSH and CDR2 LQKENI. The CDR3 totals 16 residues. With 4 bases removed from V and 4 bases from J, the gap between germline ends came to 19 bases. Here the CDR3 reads CASSLAPGQAIYGYTF. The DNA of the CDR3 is TGTGCCAGCTCACTGGCTCCGGGCCAGGCGATCTATGGCTACACCTTC.

CDR3 region: CASSQSGGNPYQPQHF. CDR3 coding DNA: TGTGCCAGCAGCCAAAGTGGGGGAAACCCTTATCAGCCCCAGCATTTT. This chain joins TRBV16 and TRBJ1-5; D may be TRBD1 (5 bases). There are 16 residues in the CDR3. V shed 2 bases and J shed 5 bases, with 16 bases lying between them. Per the germline V gene, CDR1 is KGHSY and CDR2 is FQNENV.

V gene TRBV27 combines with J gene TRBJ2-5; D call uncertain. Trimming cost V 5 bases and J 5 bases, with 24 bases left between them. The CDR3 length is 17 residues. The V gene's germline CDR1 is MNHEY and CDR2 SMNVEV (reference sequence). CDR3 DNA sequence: TGTGCCAGCAGTCTTGGTCCTGTACTAACCCGTCGGGAGACCCAGTACTTC. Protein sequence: CASSLGPVLTRRETQYF.

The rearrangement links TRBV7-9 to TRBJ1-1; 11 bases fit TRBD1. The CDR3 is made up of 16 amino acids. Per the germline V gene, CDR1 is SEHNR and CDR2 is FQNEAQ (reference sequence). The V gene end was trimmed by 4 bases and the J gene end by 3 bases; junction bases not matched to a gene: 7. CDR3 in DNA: TGTGCCAGCAGCTACCTACCGGGACAGGGGGACACTGAAGCTTTCTTT. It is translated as CASSYLPGQGDTEAFF.

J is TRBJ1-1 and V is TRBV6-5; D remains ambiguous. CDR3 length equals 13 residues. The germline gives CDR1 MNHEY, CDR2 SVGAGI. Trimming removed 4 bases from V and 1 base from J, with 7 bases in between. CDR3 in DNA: TGTGCCAGCAGTTGGACTGGGAACACTGAAGCTTTCTTT. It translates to CASSWTGNTEAFF.

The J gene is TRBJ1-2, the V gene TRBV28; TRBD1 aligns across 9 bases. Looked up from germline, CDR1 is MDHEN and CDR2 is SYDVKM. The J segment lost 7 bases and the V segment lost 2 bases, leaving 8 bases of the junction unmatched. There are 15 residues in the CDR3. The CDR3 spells CASSLKGQGYGGYTF. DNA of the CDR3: TGTGCCAGCAGTTTAAAGGGACAGGGATATGGTGGCTACACCTTC.

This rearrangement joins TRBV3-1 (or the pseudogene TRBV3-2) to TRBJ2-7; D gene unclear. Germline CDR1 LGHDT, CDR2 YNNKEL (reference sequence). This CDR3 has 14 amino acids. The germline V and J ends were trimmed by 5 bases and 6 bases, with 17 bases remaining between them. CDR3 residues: CASSSPGRKIEQYF. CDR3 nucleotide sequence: TGTGCCAGCAGCTCTCCGGGCCGCAAGATCGAGCAGTACTTC.

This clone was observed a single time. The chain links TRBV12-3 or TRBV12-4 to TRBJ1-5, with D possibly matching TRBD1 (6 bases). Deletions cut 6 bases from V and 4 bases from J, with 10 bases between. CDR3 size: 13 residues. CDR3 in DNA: TGTGCCAGCAGCTTAACAGGGAATCAGCCCCAGCATTTT. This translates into CASSLTGNQPQHF.

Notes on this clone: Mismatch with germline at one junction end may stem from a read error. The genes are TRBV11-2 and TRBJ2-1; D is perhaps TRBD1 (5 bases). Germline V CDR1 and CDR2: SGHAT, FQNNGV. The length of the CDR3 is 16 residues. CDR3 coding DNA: TGTGCCAGCAGCTCCTTGGTGAACAGGAGTTACAGTGAGCAGTTCTTC. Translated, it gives CASSSLVNRSYSEQFF.

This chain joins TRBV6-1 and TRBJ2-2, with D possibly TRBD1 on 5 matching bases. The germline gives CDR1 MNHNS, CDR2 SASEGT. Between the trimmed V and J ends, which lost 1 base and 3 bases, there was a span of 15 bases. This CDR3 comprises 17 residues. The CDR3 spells CASSEVRFGADTGELFF. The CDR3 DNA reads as TGTGCCAGCAGTGAAGTTCGGTTTGGGGCGGACACCGGGGAGCTGTTTTTT.

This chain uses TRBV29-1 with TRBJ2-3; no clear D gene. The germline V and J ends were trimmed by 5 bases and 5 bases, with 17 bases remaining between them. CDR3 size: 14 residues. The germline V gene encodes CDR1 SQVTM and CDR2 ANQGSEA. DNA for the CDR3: TGCAGCGTTCTTTGGGCCGGCAAGATAGATACGCAGTATTTT. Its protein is CSVLWAGKIDTQYF.

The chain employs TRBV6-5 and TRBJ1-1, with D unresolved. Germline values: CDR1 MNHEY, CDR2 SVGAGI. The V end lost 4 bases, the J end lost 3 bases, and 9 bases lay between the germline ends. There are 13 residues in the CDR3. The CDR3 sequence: CASSFGRYTEAFF. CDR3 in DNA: TGTGCCAGCAGTTTTGGACGCTACACTGAAGCTTTCTTT.

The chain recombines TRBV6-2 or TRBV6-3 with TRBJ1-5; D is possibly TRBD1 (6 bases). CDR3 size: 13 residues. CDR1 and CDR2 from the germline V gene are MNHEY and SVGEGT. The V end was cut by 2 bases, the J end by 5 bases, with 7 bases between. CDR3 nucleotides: TGTGCCAGCAGTTACACAGGGTATCAGCCCCAGCATTTT. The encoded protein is CASSYTGYQPQHF.

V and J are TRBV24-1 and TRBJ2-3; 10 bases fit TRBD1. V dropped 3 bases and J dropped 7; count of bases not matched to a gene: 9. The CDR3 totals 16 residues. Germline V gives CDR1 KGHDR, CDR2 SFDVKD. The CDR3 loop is CATSDPGTGVGNTQYF. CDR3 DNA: TGTGCCACCAGTGATCCCGGGACAGGGGTAGGAAATACGCAGTATTTT.

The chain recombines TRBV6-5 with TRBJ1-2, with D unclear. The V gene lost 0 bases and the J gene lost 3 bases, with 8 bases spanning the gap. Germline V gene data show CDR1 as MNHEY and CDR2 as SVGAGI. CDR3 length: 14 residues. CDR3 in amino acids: CASSYSALHYGYTF. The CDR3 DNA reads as TGTGCCAGCAGTTACTCGGCGCTCCACTATGGCTACACCTTC.

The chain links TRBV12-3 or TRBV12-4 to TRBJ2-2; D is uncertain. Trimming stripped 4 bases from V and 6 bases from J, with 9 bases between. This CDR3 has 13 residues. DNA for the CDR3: TGTGCCAGCAGTTCTACCGGGTCCGGGGAGCTGTTTTTT. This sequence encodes CASSSTGSGELFF.

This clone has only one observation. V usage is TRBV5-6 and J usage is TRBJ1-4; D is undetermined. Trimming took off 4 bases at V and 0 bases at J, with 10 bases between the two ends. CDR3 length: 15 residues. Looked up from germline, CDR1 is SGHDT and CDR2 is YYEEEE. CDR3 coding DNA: TGTGCCAGCAGCCTGGGCTTTGCAACTAATGAAAAACTGTTTTTT. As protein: CASSLGFATNEKLFF.

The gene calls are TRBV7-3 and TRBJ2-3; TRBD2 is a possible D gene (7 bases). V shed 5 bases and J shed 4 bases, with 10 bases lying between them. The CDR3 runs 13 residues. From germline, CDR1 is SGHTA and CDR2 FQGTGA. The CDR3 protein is CASSLGGADTQYF. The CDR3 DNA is TGTGCCAGCAGCCTAGGGGGGGCAGATACGCAGTATTTT.

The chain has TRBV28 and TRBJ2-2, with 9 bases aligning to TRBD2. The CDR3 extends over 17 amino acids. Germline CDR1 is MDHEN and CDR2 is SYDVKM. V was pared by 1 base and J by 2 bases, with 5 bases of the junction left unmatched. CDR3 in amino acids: CASSLLGSGRNTGELFF. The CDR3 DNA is TGTGCCAGCAGTTTATTGGGTAGCGGGAGAAACACCGGGGAGCTGTTTTTT.

The CDR3 nucleotides are TGTGCCAGCAGCCCGAAGACAGGGGAGACCCAGTACTTC. Residues: CASSPKTGETQYF. The V call is TRBV5-4, the J call TRBJ2-5; 7 nucleotides align to TRBD1. V was clipped by 4 bases and J by 5 bases; unmatched bases: 5. Per germline, CDR1 SGHNT and CDR2 YYREEE (reference sequence). The CDR3 extends over 13 amino acids.

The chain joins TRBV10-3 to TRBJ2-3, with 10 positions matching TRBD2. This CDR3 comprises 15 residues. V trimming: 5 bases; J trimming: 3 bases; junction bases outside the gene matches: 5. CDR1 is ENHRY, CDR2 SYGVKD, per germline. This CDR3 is CAISPGTSETDTQYF. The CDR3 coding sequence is TGTGCCATCAGTCCCGGGACTAGCGAAACAGATACGCAGTATTTT.

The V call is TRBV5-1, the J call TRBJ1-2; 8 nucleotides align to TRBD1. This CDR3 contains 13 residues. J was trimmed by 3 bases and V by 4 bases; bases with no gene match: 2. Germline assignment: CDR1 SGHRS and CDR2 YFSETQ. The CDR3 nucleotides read TGCGCCAGCAGCCAACAGGGGGACTATGGCTACACCTTC. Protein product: CASSQQGDYGYTF.

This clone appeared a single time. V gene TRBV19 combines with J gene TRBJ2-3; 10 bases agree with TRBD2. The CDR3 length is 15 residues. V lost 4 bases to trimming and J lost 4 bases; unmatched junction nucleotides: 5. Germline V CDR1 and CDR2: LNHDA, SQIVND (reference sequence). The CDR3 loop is CASSTGLAAPDTQYF. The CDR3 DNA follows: TGTGCCAGTAGTACCGGACTAGCGGCACCAGATACGCAGTATTTT.